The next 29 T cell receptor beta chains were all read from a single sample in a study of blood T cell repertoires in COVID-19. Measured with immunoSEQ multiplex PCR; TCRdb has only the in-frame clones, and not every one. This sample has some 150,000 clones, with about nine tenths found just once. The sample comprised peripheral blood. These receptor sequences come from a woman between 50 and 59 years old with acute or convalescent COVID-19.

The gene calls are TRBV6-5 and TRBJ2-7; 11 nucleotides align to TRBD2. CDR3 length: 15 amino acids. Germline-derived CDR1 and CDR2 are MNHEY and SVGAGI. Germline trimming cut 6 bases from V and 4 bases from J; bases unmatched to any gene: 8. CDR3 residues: CASRKTSGSKYEQYF. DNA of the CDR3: TGTGCCAGCAGGAAAACTAGCGGGAGTAAGTACGAGCAGTACTTC.

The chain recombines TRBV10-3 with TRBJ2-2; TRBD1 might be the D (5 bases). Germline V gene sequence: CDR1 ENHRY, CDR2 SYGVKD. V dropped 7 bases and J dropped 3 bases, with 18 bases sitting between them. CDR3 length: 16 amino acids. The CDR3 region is CAINAQSGADTGELFF. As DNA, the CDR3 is TGTGCCATCAACGCCCAGAGTGGGGCGGACACCGGGGAGCTGTTTTTT.

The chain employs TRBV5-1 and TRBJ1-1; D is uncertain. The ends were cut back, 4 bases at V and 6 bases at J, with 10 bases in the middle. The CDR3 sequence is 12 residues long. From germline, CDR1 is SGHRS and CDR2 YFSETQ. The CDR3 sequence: CASSLTEAEAFF. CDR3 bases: TGCGCCAGCAGCCTAACAGAAGCTGAAGCTTTCTTT.

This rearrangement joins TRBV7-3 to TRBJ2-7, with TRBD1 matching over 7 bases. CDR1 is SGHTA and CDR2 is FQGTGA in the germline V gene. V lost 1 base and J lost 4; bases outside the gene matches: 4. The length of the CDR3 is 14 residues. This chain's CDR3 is CASSLNPGGYEQYF. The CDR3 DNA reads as TGTGCCAGCAGCTTAAATCCAGGGGGATACGAGCAGTACTTC.

The CDR3 DNA follows: TGTGCCAGCAGGGACAGGGGGGAACTTAATGAAAAACTGTTTTTT. As protein: CASRDRGELNEKLFF. This chain joins TRBV27 and TRBJ1-4; 10 positions agree with TRBD1. The CDR3 covers 15 residues. Germline-derived CDR1 and CDR2 are MNHEY and SMNVEV (reference sequence). The V segment lost 6 bases and the J segment 4 bases; nucleotides outside the gene matches: 5.

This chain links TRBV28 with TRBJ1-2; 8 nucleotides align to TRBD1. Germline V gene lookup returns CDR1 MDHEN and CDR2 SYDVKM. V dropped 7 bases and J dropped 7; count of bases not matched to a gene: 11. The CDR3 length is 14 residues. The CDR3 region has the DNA TGTGCCAGCATCGAAAACAGGGGGTATGGTGGCTACACCTTC. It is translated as CASIENRGYGGYTF.

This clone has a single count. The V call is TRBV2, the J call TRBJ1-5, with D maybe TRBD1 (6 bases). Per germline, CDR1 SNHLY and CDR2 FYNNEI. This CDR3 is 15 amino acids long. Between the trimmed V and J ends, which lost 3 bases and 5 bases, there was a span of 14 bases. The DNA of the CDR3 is TGTGCCAGCAGTGACCTGGGGGCAGTTCATCAGCCCCAGCATTTT. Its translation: CASSDLGAVHQPQHF.

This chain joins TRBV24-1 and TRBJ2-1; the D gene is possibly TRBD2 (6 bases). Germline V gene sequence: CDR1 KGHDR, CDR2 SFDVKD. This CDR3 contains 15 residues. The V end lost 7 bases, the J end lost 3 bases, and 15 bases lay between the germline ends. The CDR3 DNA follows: TGTGCCACCAGAACCGGGACTCGGGACTACAATGAGCAGTTCTTC. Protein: CATRTGTRDYNEQFF.

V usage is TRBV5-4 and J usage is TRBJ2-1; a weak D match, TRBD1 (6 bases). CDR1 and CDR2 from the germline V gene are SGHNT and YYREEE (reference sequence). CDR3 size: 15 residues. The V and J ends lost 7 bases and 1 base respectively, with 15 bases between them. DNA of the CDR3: TGTGCCAGCGTTTTACTAGGGGGTTCCTACAATGAGCAGTTCTTC. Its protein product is CASVLLGGSYNEQFF.

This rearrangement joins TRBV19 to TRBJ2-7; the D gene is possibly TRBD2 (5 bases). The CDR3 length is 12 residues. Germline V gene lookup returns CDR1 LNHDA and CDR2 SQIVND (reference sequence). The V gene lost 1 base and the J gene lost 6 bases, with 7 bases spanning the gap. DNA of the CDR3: TGTGCCAGTAGTATAGGAGGGTCCGAGCAGTACTTC. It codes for CASSIGGSEQYF.

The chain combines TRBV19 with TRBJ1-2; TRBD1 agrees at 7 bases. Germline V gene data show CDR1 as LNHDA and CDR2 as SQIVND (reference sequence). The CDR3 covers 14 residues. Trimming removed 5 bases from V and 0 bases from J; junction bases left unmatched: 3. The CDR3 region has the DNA TGTGCCAGTAGTGGGGACAGACCTAACTATGGCTACACCTTC. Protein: CASSGDRPNYGYTF. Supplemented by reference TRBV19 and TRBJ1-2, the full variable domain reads DGGITQSPKYLFRKEGQNVTLSCEQNLNHDAMYWYRQDPGQGLRLIYYSQIVNDFQKGDIAEGYSVSREKKESFPLTVTSAQKNPTAFYLCASSGDRPNYGYTFGSGTRLTVV.

CDR3 sequence reads: CASSQGTGDGDEQYF. In nucleotides, the CDR3 is TGTGCCAGCAGTCAAGGGACAGGGGATGGCGACGAGCAGTACTTC. The chain links TRBV27 to TRBJ2-7; TRBD1 matches at 10 bases. With V trimmed by 5 bases and J by 5 bases, 9 bases remained unmatched. Germline V lookup: CDR1 MNHEY, CDR2 SMNVEV (reference sequence). This CDR3 has 15 residues.

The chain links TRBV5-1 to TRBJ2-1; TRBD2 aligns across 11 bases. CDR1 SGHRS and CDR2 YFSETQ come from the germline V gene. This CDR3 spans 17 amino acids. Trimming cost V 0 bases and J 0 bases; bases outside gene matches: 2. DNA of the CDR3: TGCGCCAGCAGCTTGGGCACTAGCGGGAGCTCCTACAATGAGCAGTTCTTC. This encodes CASSLGTSGSSYNEQFF. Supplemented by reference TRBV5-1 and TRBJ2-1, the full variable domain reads KAGVTQTPRYLIKTRGQQVTLSCSPISGHRSVSWYQQTPGQGLQFLFEYFSETQRNKGNFPGRFSGRQFSNSRSEMNVSTLELGDSALYLCASSLGTSGSSYNEQFFGPGTRLTVL.

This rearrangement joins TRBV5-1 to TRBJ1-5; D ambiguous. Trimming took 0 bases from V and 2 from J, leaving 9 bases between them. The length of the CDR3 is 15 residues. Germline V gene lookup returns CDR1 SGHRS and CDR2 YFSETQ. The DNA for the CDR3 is TGCGCCAGCAGCTTGGGTCCCGGGGGCAATCAGCCCCAGCATTTT. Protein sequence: CASSLGPGGNQPQHF.

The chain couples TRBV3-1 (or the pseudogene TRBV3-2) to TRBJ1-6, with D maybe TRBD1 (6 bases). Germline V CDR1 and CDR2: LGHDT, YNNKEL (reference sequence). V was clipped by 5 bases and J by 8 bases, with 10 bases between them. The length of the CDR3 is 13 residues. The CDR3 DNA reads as TGTGCCAGCAGCGCGGACAGTTATTCACCCCTCCACTTT. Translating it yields CASSADSYSPLHF.

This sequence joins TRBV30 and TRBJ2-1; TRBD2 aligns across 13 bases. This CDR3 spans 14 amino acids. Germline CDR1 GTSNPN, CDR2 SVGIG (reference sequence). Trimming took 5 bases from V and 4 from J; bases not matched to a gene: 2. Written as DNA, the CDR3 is TGTGCCTGGGGGACTAGCGGGGCTTACAATGAGCAGTTCTTC. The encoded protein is CAWGTSGAYNEQFF.

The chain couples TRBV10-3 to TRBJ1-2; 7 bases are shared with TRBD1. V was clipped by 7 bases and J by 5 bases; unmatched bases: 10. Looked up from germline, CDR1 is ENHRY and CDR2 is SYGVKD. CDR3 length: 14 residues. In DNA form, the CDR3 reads TGTGCCATCACCGGGACAGAAGGGGTATATGGCTACACCTTC. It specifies CAITGTEGVYGYTF.

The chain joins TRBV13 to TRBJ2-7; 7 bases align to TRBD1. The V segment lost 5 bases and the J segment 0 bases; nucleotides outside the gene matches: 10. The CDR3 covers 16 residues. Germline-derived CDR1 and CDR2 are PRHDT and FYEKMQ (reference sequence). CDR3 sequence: CASSPRAAGGSYEQYF. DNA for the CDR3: TGTGCCAGCAGCCCTCGAGCGGCAGGGGGCTCCTACGAGCAGTACTTC.

CDR3 nucleotides: TGCAGTGCTAGTACAGGCACCTATGGCTACACCTTC. Protein product: CSASTGTYGYTF. The V and J genes are TRBV20-1 and TRBJ1-2, with D perhaps TRBD1 (5 bases). In germline, CDR1 is DFQATT, CDR2 SNEGSKA (reference sequence). Trimming stripped 3 bases from V and 4 bases from J, with 9 bases between. The CDR3 is 12 amino acids.

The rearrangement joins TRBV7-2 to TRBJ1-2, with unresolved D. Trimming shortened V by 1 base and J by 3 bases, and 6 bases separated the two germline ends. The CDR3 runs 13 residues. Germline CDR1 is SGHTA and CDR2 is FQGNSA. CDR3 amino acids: CASSLVRDYGYTF. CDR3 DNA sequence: TGTGCCAGCAGCTTAGTACGAGACTATGGCTACACCTTC.

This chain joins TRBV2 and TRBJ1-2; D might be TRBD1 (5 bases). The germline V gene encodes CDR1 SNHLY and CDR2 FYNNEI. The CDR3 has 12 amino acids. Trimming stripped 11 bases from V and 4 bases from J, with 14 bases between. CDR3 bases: TGTGCCGCATGGGGAGGGACCTATGGCTACACCTTC. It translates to CAAWGGTYGYTF. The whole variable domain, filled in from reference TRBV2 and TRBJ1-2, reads EPEVTQTPSHQVTQMGQEVILRCVPISNHLYFYWYRQILGQKVEFLVSFYNNEISEKSEIFDDQFSVERPDGSNFTLKIRSTKLEDSAMYFCAAWGGTYGYTFGSGTRLTVV.

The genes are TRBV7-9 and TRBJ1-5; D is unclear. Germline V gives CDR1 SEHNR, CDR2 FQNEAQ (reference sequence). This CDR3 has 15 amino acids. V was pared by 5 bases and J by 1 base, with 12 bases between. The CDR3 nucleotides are TGTGCCAGCAGCGAGGGTCGACGGAGCAATCAGCCCCAGCATTTT. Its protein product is CASSEGRRSNQPQHF.

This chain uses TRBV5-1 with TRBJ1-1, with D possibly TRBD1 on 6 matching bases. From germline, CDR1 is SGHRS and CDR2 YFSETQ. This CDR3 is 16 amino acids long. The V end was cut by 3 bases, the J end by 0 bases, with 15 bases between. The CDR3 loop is CASSYPDRSLNTEAFF. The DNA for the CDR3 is TGCGCCAGCAGCTACCCGGACAGATCTCTGAACACTGAAGCTTTCTTT.

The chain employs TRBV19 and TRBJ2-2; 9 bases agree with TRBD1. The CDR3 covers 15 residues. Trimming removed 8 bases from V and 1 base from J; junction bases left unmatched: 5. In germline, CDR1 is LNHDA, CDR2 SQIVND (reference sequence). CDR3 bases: TGTGCCAGTGCCAGGACAGGGGAGAACACCGGGGAGCTGTTTTTT. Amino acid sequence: CASARTGENTGELFF.

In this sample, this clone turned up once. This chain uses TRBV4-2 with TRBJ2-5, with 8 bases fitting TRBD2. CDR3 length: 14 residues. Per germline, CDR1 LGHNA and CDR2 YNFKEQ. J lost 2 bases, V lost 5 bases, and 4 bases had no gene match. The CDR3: CASSTTSGQETQYF. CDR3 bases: TGTGCCAGCAGCACTACTAGCGGACAAGAGACCCAGTACTTC.

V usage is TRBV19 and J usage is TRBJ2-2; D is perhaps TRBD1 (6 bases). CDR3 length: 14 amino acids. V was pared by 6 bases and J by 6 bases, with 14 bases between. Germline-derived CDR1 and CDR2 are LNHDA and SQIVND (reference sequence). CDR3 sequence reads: CASRTGEDAGELFF. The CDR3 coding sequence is TGTGCCAGTAGGACAGGCGAGGACGCCGGGGAGCTGTTTTTT. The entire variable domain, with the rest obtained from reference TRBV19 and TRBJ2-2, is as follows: DGGITQSPKYLFRKEGQNVTLSCEQNLNHDAMYWYRQDPGQGLRLIYYSQIVNDFQKGDIAEGYSVSREKKESFPLTVTSAQKNPTAFYLCASRTGEDAGELFFGEGSRLTVL.

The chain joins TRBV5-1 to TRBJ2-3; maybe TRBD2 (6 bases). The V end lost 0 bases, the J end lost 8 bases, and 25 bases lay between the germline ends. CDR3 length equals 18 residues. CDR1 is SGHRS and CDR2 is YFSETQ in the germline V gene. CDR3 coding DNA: TGCGCCAGCAGCTTGGGGCGCGGGGACCCCCGTCGTGACGGTACGCAGTATTTT. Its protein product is CASSLGRGDPRRDGTQYF.

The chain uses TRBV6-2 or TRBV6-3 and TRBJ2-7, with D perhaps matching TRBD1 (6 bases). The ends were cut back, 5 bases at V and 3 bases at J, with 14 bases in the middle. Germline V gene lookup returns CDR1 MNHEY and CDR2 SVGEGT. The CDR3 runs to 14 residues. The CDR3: CASSVSGVLYEQYF. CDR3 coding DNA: TGTGCCAGCAGTGTGTCAGGGGTCCTCTACGAGCAGTACTTC.

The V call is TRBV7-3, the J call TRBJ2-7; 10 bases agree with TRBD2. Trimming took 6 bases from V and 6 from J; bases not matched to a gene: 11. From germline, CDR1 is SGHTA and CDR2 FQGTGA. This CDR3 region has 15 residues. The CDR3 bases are TGTGCCAGCAGGGAGCTAGCGGGGGTATCATCCGAGCAGTACTTC. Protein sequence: CASRELAGVSSEQYF. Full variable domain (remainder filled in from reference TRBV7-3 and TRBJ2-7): GAGVSQTPSNKVTEKGKYVELRCDPISGHTALYWYRQSLGQGPEFLIYFQGTGAADDSGLPNDRFFAVRPEGSVSTLKIQRTERGDSAVYLCASRELAGVSSEQYFGPGTRLTVT.